This is a list of T cell receptor beta chains from one sample in a study of long-term antiretroviral therapy in people with HIV. The table came from immunoSEQ multiplex PCR; TCRdb's copy has only in-frame clones and leaves some out. The repertoire has tens of thousands of clones, more than 75% of them found once; the top ten carry 14%. The material sequenced was unsorted PBMCs, taken 2.9 years after starting antiretroviral therapy. All receptors derive from a man aged 50 to 60 with HIV. CDR3s include the opening cysteine and the closing phenylalanine or tryptophan. Each record gives: D gene, J gene, clone size, V gene, CDR3 protein, CDR3 DNA. D genes are given only for firm matches. Size tells how often a clone was seen (once, few, many) or the class of an expanded clone, and some rows leave it out.

NA	TRBJ1-6	NA	TRBV19	CASSMSLEWSYNSPLHF	TGTGCCAGTAGTATGTCCCTAGAGTGGAGCTATAATTCACCCCTCCACTTT
TRBD2	TRBJ2-7	NA	TRBV11-1	CASSRAGGQYEQYF	TGTGCCAGCAGCCGAGCGGGGGGGCAATACGAGCAGTACTTC
NA	TRBJ1-1	once	TRBV7-8	CASSPWGVEAFF	TGTGCCAGCAGCCCCTGGGGGGTGGAGGCTTTCTTT
TRBD1	TRBJ2-3	NA	TRBV9	CASSLWDRGTDTQYF	TGTGCCAGCAGCCTATGGGACAGGGGAACAGATACGCAGTATTTT
NA	TRBJ1-3	NA	TRBV11-2	CASSLTDTGNTIYF	TGTGCCAGCAGCTTAACTGATACTGGAAACACCATATATTTT
TRBD1	TRBJ1-1	NA	TRBV5-6	CASSFGTGEPMLF	TGTGCCAGCAGCTTTGGGACAGGGGAGCCGATGCTCTTT
NA	TRBJ1-2	NA	TRBV5-4	CASSLGVRTNYGYTF	TGTGCCAGCAGCTTGGGGGTCAGGACAAACTATGGCTACACCTTC
NA	TRBJ1-1	NA	TRBV7-9	CASSSGLTEAFF	TGTGCCAGCAGCTCGGGCTTGACTGAAGCTTTCTTT
NA	TRBJ1-1	NA	TRBV30	CAWTGFGINTEAFF	TGTGCCTGGACGGGCTTTGGGATTAACACTGAAGCTTTCTTT
NA	TRBJ2-3	NA	TRBV9	CASSVAGTDTQYF	TGTGCCAGCAGCGTAGCAGGCACAGATACGCAGTATTTT
NA	TRBJ2-3	NA	TRBV9	CASSVQDRGRDTQYF	TGTGCCAGCAGCGTACAGGACAGAGGTCGAGATACGCAGTATTTT
NA	TRBJ2-7	NA	TRBV7-9	CASSLIGVSYEQYF	TGTGCCAGCAGCTTAATAGGGGTATCCTACGAGCAGTACTTC
NA	TRBJ2-7	NA	TRBV5-1	CASSHRRGQSSYEQYF	TGCGCCAGCAGCCACAGGAGGGGACAGAGCTCCTACGAGCAGTACTTC
TRBD2	TRBJ2-1	NA	TRBV4-1	CASSREGIVLNEQFF	TGCGCCAGCAGTCGGGAGGGGATAGTCCTCAATGAGCAGTTCTTC
NA	TRBJ1-2	NA	TRBV19	CASRTPGRKNYGYTF	TGTGCCAGTAGGACCCCCGGGAGGAAAAACTATGGCTACACCTTC
TRBD2	TRBJ2-7	NA	TRBV7-9	CASSLGDRGEYEQYF	TGTGCCAGCAGCTTAGGAGACCGGGGGGAATACGAGCAGTACTTC
TRBD2	TRBJ2-1	NA	TRBV19	CASTATPSGLYNEQFF	TGTGCCAGTACCGCAACCCCTAGCGGGTTATACAATGAGCAGTTCTTC
NA	TRBJ1-2	NA	TRBV28	CASSLVVGGGYTF	TGTGCCAGCAGTTTAGTGGTGGGGGGTGGCTACACCTTC
NA	TRBJ2-6	NA	TRBV19	CASRGERLSSGIGVLTF	TGTGCCAGTAGAGGTGAAAGGCTATCATCCGGGATTGGCGTCCTGACTTTC
NA	TRBJ1-2	few	TRBV7-9	CASSFRDGGYTF	TGTGCCAGCAGCTTTAGGGACGGGGGCTACACCTTC
NA	TRBJ1-6	NA	TRBV18	CASSLYTSSYNSPLHF	TGTGCCAGCTCACTTTACACGAGCTCCTATAATTCACCCCTCCACTTT
NA	TRBJ2-7	NA	TRBV30	CAWSVLTQQEQYF	TGTGCCTGGAGTGTACTGACCCAGCAAGAGCAGTACTTC
NA	TRBJ2-5	NA	TRBV18	CASSLIQETQYF	TGTGCCAGCTCACTGATCCAAGAGACCCAGTACTTC
NA	TRBJ1-2	NA	TRBV7-9	CASSQDLYGYTF	TGTGCCAGCAGCCAGGACCTCTATGGCTACACCTTC
NA	TRBJ1-2	NA	TRBV7-9	CASSVAGTPDDGYTF	TGTGCCAGCAGCGTCGCCGGGACCCCGGACGATGGCTACACCTTC
NA	TRBJ1-4	once	TRBV7-2	CASSFTSNPEKLFF	TGTGCCAGCAGCTTCACCTCAAACCCGGAAAAACTGTTTTTT
TRBD1	TRBJ2-7	NA	TRBV6-5	CASSYRGTGSYEQYF	TGTGCCAGCAGTTACAGGGGGACAGGGTCCTACGAGCAGTACTTC
NA	TRBJ2-7	NA	TRBV19	CASSIDNSYEQYF	TGTGCCAGTAGTATAGACAACTCCTACGAGCAGTACTTC
TRBD1	TRBJ1-6	few	TRBV4-1	CASSQEYGRRGLDF	TGCGCCAGCAGCCAAGAATACGGGAGGAGGGGGCTCGACTTT
TRBD1	TRBJ2-3	NA	TRBV19	CASRTGAGTDTQYF	TGTGCCAGTAGAACAGGGGCGGGCACAGATACGCAGTATTTT
NA	TRBJ2-7	NA	TRBV4-1	CASSQDETYEQYF	TGCGCCAGCAGCCAAGACGAGACCTACGAGCAGTACTTC
NA	TRBJ1-1	NA	TRBV6-1	CASRGGTEAFF	TGTGCCAGCAGAGGGGGTACTGAAGCTTTCTTT
NA	TRBJ1-6	NA	TRBV28	CASSFRQIYNSPLHF	TGTGCCAGCAGTTTTCGACAGATTTATAATTCACCCCTCCACTTT
TRBD2	TRBJ2-1	few	TRBV6-4	CASSEAGGPNEQFF	TGTGCCAGCAGTGAAGCGGGGGGGCCGAATGAGCAGTTCTTC
TRBD1	TRBJ2-5	NA	TRBV2	CASSDPQGVGETQYF	TGTGCCAGCAGTGACCCTCAGGGGGTGGGCGAGACCCAGTACTTC
TRBD1	TRBJ1-2	NA	TRBV7-8	CASSLGQADYGYTF	TGTGCCAGCAGCCTCGGACAGGCTGACTATGGCTACACCTTC
NA	TRBJ2-7	NA	TRBV6-1	CASSGLNRGEQYF	TGTGCCAGCAGTGGCCTCAACCGGGGAGAGCAGTACTTC
NA	TRBJ1-1	NA	TRBV7-8	CASSSQVNTEAFF	TGTGCCAGCAGCTCCCAGGTGAACACTGAAGCTTTCTTT